The 21 T cell receptor beta chains reported below all come from one sample, sequenced in a study of T cells after yellow fever vaccination. TCRdb itself ran the 5' RACE reads through MiXCR, one entry per CDR3 protein. The table records fewer than 450,000 distinct CDR3 sequences, almost 4% of them present only once. The sample in question was PBMCs, obtained 5 days after the yellow fever booster vaccination. These TCRs come from a man younger than 30 who received the YFV17D yellow fever vaccine.

This clonotype was observed many times. The chain links TRBV5-4 to TRBJ2-5; D might be TRBD1 (6 bases). V gave up 4 bases and J gave up 0 bases, with 10 bases separating them. Germline lookup yields CDR1 SGHNT and CDR2 YYREEE (reference sequence). This CDR3 comprises 14 residues. The CDR3: CASSADRYQETQYF. DNA for the CDR3: TGTGCCAGCAGCGCGGACAGATACCAAGAGACCCAGTACTTC.

V usage is TRBV7-2 and J usage is TRBJ2-3; 9 nucleotides match TRBD2. The germline V gene encodes CDR1 SGHTA and CDR2 FQGNSA. Trimming at V came to 5 bases and at J to 6 bases, leaving 9 bases not matched to a gene. The CDR3 length is 15 residues. The CDR3 DNA reads as TGTGCCAGCAGCCTAAAGCGGGGGGATTTGGATACGCAGTATTTT. Encoded protein: CASSLKRGDLDTQYF.

This clonotype was detected a few times. The chain carries TRBV5-6 and TRBJ1-3, with D possibly matching TRBD1 (6 bases). Germline CDR1 SGHDT, CDR2 YYEEEE. V lost 4 bases and J 0 bases, leaving 11 bases between the germline ends. CDR3 length equals 15 residues. Written as DNA, the CDR3 is TGTGCCAGCAGCCCGGGACACCGCTCTGGAAACACCATATATTTT. The encoded protein is CASSPGHRSGNTIYF.

This rearrangement joins TRBV11-2 to TRBJ2-7; D uncertain. Trimming took off 5 bases at V and 0 bases at J, with 11 bases between the two ends. Germline CDR1 reads SGHAT; CDR2 reads FQNNGV. This CDR3 contains 14 residues. CDR3: CASSNRPASYEQYV. CDR3 bases: TGTGCCAGCAGCAACCGACCGGCCTCCTACGAGCAGTACGTC.

This clonotype was seen at least ten times. The genes are TRBV10-3 and TRBJ1-1; D perhaps matches TRBD1 (5 bases). Trimming removed 2 bases at V and 1 base at J, with 11 bases between. The germline gives CDR1 ENHRY, CDR2 SYGVKD. The CDR3 covers 15 residues. The CDR3: CAISEGGIENTEAFF. CDR3 bases: TGTGCCATCAGTGAGGGGGGGATTGAGAACACTGAAGCTTTCTTT.

Details on this clonotype: With a much larger clone just one base away, this may be a read error. The chain has TRBV12-3 or TRBV12-4 and TRBJ1-5; D remains unclear. The CDR3 runs to 12 residues. In nucleotides, the CDR3 is TGTGCCAGCAGCCCGGTGGGTCAGCCCAAGCATTTT. It is translated as CASSPVGQPKHF.

The gene calls are TRBV5-1 and TRBJ1-1; D might be TRBD1 (5 bases). The CDR3 has 12 amino acids. Trimming left V 7 bases short and J 4 bases short, with 11 bases between. CDR1 SGHRS and CDR2 YFSETQ come from the germline V gene. This chain's CDR3 is CASGYGGTEAFF. The CDR3 nucleotides are TGCGCCAGCGGATACGGGGGCACTGAAGCTTTCTTT. The full variable domain, with the rest looked up from reference TRBV5-1 and TRBJ1-1, is KAGVTQTPRYLIKTRGQQVTLSCSPISGHRSVSWYQQTPGQGLQFLFEYFSETQRNKGNFPGRFSGRQFSNSRSEMNVSTLELGDSALYLCASGYGGTEAFFGQGTRLTVV.

This chain's CDR3 is CASSSRTGGHTGELFF. CDR3 nucleotide sequence: TGTGCCAGCAGCTCAAGGACAGGGGGTCACACCGGGGAGCTGTTTTTT. The V and J genes are TRBV7-3 and TRBJ2-2, with 10 positions matching TRBD1. Germline CDR1 is SGHTA and CDR2 is FQGTGA. The CDR3 is 16 residues long. V lost 4 bases, J lost 3 bases, and 5 bases stayed unmatched. Looking up the rest from reference TRBV7-3 and TRBJ2-2 gives the full variable domain: GAGVSQTPSNKVTEKGKYVELRCDPISGHTALYWYRQSLGQGPEFLIYFQGTGAADDSGLPNDRFFAVRPEGSVSTLKIQRTERGDSAVYLCASSSRTGGHTGELFFGEGSRLTVL.

The rearrangement uses TRBV5-1 and TRBJ2-1, with D possibly TRBD2 on 6 matching bases. The V end was cut by 4 bases, the J end by 4 bases, with 15 bases between. This CDR3 comprises 15 residues. The germline CDR1 and CDR2 sequences are SGHRS and YFSETQ. The CDR3 loop reads CASSPGGREYNEQFF. The CDR3 nucleotides read TGCGCCAGCAGCCCCGGGGGTCGGGAGTACAATGAGCAGTTCTTC.

The sample holds a few counts of this clonotype. The chain couples TRBV6-5 to TRBJ2-7; tentatively, D is TRBD1 or TRBD2 (5 bases each). This CDR3 has 15 amino acids. V lost 6 bases, J lost 3 bases, and 18 bases lay in between. Per germline, CDR1 MNHEY and CDR2 SVGAGI. CDR3 sequence: CASSPIGGDIYEQYF. Here the CDR3 DNA reads TGTGCCAGCAGCCCCATTGGGGGTGATATCTACGAGCAGTACTTC.

This clonotype was seen repeatedly, ten times or more. The J gene is TRBJ2-1, the V gene TRBV12-3 or TRBV12-4; possibly TRBD1 or TRBD2 for D (5 bases each). The CDR3 contains 13 residues. With 7 bases removed from V and 7 bases from J, the gap between germline ends came to 14 bases. The CDR3 reads CASNTRWGNEQFF. The CDR3 DNA sequence: TGTGCCAGCAACACCCGTTGGGGGAATGAGCAGTTCTTC.

The chain couples TRBV29-1 to TRBJ2-3; TRBD1 agrees at 7 bases. The V and J ends lost 6 bases and 1 base, in that order; junction bases with no gene match: 7. CDR1 SQVTM and CDR2 ANQGSEA come from the germline V gene. The CDR3 has 14 amino acids. The CDR3 is CSVATGWGTDTQYF. The CDR3 bases are TGCAGCGTCGCGACAGGGTGGGGCACAGATACGCAGTATTTT.

V gene TRBV7-9 combines with J gene TRBJ2-7; maybe TRBD1 (5 bases). In germline, CDR1 is SEHNR, CDR2 FQNEAQ (reference sequence). V lost 5 bases and J 3 bases, leaving 8 bases between the germline ends. This CDR3 contains 12 residues. This CDR3 reads CASSPRDYEQYF. The CDR3, as DNA: TGTGCCAGCAGCCCCAGGGACTACGAGCAGTACTTC.

This clonotype was seen a handful of times. V gene TRBV20-1 combines with J gene TRBJ1-2; D perhaps matches TRBD1 (5 bases). The CDR3 extends over 12 amino acids. Germline-derived CDR1 and CDR2 are DFQATT and SNEGSKA (reference sequence). Trimming pared 7 bases from V and 1 base from J, leaving 10 bases between. The CDR3 spells CSVEQDNYGYTF. CDR3 sequence (DNA): TGCAGTGTGGAACAGGATAACTATGGCTACACCTTC.

The chain uses TRBV7-2 and TRBJ1-6; D is unclear. Trimming removed 2 bases at V and 9 bases at J, with 20 bases between. The CDR3 is 17 amino acids. Germline V gene data show CDR1 as SGHTA and CDR2 as FQGNSA. The CDR3 sequence is CASSLPTPRAPGSPLHF. The CDR3 DNA is TGTGCCAGCAGCTTACCTACGCCCCGGGCTCCGGGTTCACCCCTCCACTTT.

This clonotype turned up a few times. The chain employs TRBV6-2 or TRBV6-3 and TRBJ2-2, with TRBD2 as a possible D gene (6 bases). This CDR3 comprises 16 residues. CDR1 and CDR2 from the germline V gene are MNHEY and SVGEGT. Trimming cost V 2 bases and J 0 bases, with 10 bases left between them. The CDR3 sequence is CASSYPRGPNTGELFF. The CDR3 nucleotides are TGTGCCAGCAGTTACCCGCGGGGACCGAACACCGGGGAGCTGTTTTTT.

This clonotype was seen at least ten times. The V and J genes are TRBV24-1 and TRBJ2-1; 7 bases map to TRBD1. Germline assignment: CDR1 KGHDR and CDR2 SFDVKD. V lost 6 bases and J lost 3; bases outside the gene matches: 4. The CDR3 is 14 residues long. CDR3 DNA sequence: TGTGCCACCAGTCCAGGGGGTTTCTACAATGAGCAGTTCTTC. Amino acid sequence: CATSPGGFYNEQFF.

This clonotype was detected a few times. The chain uses TRBV4-1 and TRBJ2-4; D is possibly TRBD2 (6 bases). The CDR3 totals 16 residues. Trimming stripped 2 bases from V and 0 bases from J, with 11 bases between. Germline assignment: CDR1 MGHRA and CDR2 YSYEKL. CDR3 in amino acids: CASSQIGGRAKNIQYF. CDR3 nucleotides: TGCGCCAGCAGCCAAATCGGGGGTCGAGCCAAAAACATTCAGTACTTC.

J is TRBJ2-1 and V is TRBV12-3 or TRBV12-4; 7 bases map to TRBD2. The J segment lost 10 bases and the V segment lost 4 bases, leaving 4 bases of the junction unmatched. The CDR3 extends over 12 amino acids. The CDR3 region has the DNA TGTGCCAGCAGTTGGGAGGGACTCGAGCAGTTCTTC. Its protein is CASSWEGLEQFF.

This clonotype was counted only a few times. The chain joins TRBV20-1 to TRBJ1-2; D is undetermined. Trimming left V 2 bases short and J 6 bases short, with 7 bases between. The CDR3 sequence is 11 residues long. CDR1 is DFQATT and CDR2 is SNEGSKA in the germline V gene (reference sequence). CDR3 region: CSARLLDGYTF. In DNA, the CDR3 is TGCAGTGCTAGACTGCTAGATGGCTACACCTTC.

This clonotype was counted many times. The chain links TRBV28 to TRBJ1-5; tentatively, D is TRBD1 (5 bases). Germline V gene data show CDR1 as MDHEN and CDR2 as SYDVKM. CDR3 length: 15 residues. V shed 2 bases and J shed 3 bases, with 11 bases lying between them. CDR3 nucleotides: TGTGCCAGCAGTTTACAGGGCGTCTCCAATCAGCCCCAGCATTTT. This encodes CASSLQGVSNQPQHF.